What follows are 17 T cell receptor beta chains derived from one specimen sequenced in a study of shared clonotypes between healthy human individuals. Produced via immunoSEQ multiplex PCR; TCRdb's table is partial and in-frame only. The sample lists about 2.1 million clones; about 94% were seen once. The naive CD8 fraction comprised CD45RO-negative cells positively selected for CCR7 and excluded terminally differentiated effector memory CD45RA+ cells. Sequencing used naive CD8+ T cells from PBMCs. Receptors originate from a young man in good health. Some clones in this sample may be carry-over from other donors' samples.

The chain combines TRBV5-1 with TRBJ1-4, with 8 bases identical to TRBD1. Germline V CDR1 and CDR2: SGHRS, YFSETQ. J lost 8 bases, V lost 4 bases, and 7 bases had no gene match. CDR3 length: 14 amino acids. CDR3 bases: TGCGCCAGCAGCCCGTCAGGGGGCAGGGAAAAACTGTTTTTT. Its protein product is CASSPSGGREKLFF. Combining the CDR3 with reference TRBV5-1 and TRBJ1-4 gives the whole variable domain KAGVTQTPRYLIKTRGQQVTLSCSPISGHRSVSWYQQTPGQGLQFLFEYFSETQRNKGNFPGRFSGRQFSNSRSEMNVSTLELGDSALYLCASSPSGGREKLFFGSGTQLSVL.

CDR3 region: CASSPTLDRASWNTEAFF. CDR3 in DNA: TGTGCCAGCAGCCCGACTCTTGACAGGGCGAGCTGGAACACTGAAGCTTTCTTT. The chain employs TRBV7-6 and TRBJ1-1, with 7 bases that match TRBD1. This CDR3 has 18 amino acids. Germline loops: CDR1 SGHVS, CDR2 FNYEAQ. J lost 1 base, V lost 5 bases, and 16 bases had no gene match. Filled out from reference TRBV7-6 and TRBJ1-1, the complete variable domain reads GAGVSQSPRYKVTKRGQDVALRCDPISGHVSLYWYRQALGQGPEFLTYFNYEAQQDKSGLPNDRFSAERPEGSISTLTIQRTEQRDSAMYRCASSPTLDRASWNTEAFFGQGTRLTVV.

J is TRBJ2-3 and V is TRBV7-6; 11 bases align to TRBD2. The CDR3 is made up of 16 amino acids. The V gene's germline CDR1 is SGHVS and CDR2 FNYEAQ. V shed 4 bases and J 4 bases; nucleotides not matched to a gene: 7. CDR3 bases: TGTGCCAGCAGCTCCCAGACTAGCGGGAAGTCAGATACGCAGTATTTT. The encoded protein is CASSSQTSGKSDTQYF.

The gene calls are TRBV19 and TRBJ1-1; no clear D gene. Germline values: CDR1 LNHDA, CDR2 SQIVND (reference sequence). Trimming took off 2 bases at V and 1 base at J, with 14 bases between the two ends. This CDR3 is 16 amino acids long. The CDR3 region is CASSINAFGSNTEAFF. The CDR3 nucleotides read TGTGCCAGTAGTATAAATGCTTTTGGATCGAACACTGAAGCTTTCTTT.

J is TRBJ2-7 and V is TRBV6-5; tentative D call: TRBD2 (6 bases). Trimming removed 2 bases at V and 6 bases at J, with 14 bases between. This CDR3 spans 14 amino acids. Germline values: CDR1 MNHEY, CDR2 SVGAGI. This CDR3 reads CASSYTAEGVEQYF. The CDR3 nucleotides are TGTGCCAGCAGTTACACCGCGGAGGGCGTCGAGCAGTACTTC.

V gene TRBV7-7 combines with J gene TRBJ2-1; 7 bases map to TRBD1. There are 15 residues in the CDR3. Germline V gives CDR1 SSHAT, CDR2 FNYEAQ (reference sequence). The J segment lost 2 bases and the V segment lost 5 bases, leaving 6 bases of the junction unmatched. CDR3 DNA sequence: TGTGCCAGCAGCGATGGGACAGCTCCCTACAATGAGCAGTTCTTC. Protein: CASSDGTAPYNEQFF.

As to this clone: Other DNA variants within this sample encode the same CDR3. The CDR3 sequence is CASSLGGSSYEQYF. CDR3 in DNA: TGCGCCAGCAGCTTAGGGGGGAGCTCCTACGAGCAGTACTTC. The gene calls are TRBV5-1 and TRBJ2-7, with D perhaps TRBD1 or TRBD2 (6 bases each). Germline assignment: CDR1 SGHRS and CDR2 YFSETQ. The CDR3 is 14 amino acids. V lost 2 bases to trimming and J lost 0 bases, with 9 bases between them.

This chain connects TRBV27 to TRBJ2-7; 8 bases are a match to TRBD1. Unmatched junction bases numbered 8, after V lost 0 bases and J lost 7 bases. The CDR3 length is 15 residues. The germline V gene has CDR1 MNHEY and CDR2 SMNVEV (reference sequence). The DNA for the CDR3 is TGTGCCAGCAGTTTATCCGGGACAGGTACGGGGGAGCAGTACTTC. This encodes CASSLSGTGTGEQYF.

The DNA of the CDR3 is TGTGCCAGCAGCTTATGGTTCTCTGGAAACACCATATATTTT. This translates into CASSLWFSGNTIYF. This chain joins TRBV7-9 and TRBJ1-3; D gene uncertain. The germline gives CDR1 SEHNR, CDR2 FQNEAQ (reference sequence). There are 14 residues in the CDR3. Trimming left V 2 bases short and J 0 bases short, with 5 bases between.

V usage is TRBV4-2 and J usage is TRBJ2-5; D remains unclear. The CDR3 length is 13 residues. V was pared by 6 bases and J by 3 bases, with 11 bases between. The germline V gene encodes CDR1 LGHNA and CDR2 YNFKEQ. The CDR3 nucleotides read TGTGCCAGCAGTCCGGACGGCGAAGAGACCCAGTACTTC. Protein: CASSPDGEETQYF.

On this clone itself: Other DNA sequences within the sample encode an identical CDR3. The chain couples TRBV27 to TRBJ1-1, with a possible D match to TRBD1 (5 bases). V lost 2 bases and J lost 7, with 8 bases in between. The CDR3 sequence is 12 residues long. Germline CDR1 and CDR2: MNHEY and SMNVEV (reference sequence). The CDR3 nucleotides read TGTGCCAGCAGTTTACGGCAGGGTGAAGCTTTCTTT. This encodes CASSLRQGEAFF.

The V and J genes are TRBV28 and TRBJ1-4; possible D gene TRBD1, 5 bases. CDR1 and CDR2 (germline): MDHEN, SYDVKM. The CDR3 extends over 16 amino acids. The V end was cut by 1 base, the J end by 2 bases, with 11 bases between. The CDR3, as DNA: TGTGCCAGCAGTTTATATTTTAGGGGTACTAATGAAAAACTGTTTTTT. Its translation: CASSLYFRGTNEKLFF.

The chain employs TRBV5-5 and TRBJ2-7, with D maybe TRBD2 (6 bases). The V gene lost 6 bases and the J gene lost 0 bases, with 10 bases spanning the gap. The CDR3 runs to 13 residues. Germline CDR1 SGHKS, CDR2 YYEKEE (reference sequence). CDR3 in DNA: TGTGCCAGCATGGGACTGTACTCCTACGAGCAGTACTTC. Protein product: CASMGLYSYEQYF.

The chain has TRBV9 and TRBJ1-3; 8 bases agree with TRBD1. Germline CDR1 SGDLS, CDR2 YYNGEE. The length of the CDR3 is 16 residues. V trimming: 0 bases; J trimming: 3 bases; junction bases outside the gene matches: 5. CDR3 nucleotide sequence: TGTGCCAGCAGCGTAGATGGACAGGGATTTGGAAACACCATATATTTT. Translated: CASSVDGQGFGNTIYF. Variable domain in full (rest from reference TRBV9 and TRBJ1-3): DSGVTQTPKHLITATGQRVTLRCSPRSGDLSVYWYQQSLDQGLQFLIQYYNGEERAKGNILERFSAQQFPDLHSELNLSSLELGDSALYFCASSVDGQGFGNTIYFGEGSWLTVV.

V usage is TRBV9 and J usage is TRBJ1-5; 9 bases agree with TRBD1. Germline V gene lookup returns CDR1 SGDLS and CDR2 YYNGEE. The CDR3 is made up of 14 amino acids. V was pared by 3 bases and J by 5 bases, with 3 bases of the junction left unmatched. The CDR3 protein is CASSDRDRDQPQHF. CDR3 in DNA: TGTGCCAGCAGCGACCGGGACAGGGATCAGCCCCAGCATTTT.

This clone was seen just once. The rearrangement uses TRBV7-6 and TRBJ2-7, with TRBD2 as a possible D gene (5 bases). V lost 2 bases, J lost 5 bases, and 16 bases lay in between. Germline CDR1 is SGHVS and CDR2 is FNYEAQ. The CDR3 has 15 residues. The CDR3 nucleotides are TGTGCCAGCAGCTTATTAACTAGTTCGCCCGACGAGCAGTACTTC. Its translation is CASSLLTSSPDEQYF.

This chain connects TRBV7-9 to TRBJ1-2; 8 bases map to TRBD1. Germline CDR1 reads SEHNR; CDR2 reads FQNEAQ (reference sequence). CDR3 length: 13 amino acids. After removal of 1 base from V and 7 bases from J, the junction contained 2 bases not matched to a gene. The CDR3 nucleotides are TGTGCCAGCAGCTTAGGGACAGGGAGTGGCTACACCTTC. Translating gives CASSLGTGSGYTF.